The clone carrying this T cell receptor beta chain was detected only once. Source study methods: Reference gene primer amplification in the assay estimated nucleated cell counts. Profiled with immunoSEQ multiplex PCR; TCRdb holds only in-frame clones, not every one. That table is the source of V, J and clone size, and D and trimming were worked out from the DNA. The sample consists of 10,000 to 15,000 clones, roughly 78% of them appearing once. The sample comes from a study of blood T cell repertoires in COVID-19. Trimming took 4 bases from V and 7 from J, leaving 14 bases between them. The CDR3 has 13 residues. Germline lookup yields CDR1 SGDLS and CDR2 YYNGEE.

This clonotype was obtained from a human donor in a cohort sampled during active COVID-19. The chain combines TRBV9 with TRBJ1-2; the D is unclear. Sequencing used peripheral blood. The CDR3 bases are TGTGCCAGCAGCCAATACACCGATTTTGGCTACACCTTC. Encoded protein: CASSQYTDFGYTF.